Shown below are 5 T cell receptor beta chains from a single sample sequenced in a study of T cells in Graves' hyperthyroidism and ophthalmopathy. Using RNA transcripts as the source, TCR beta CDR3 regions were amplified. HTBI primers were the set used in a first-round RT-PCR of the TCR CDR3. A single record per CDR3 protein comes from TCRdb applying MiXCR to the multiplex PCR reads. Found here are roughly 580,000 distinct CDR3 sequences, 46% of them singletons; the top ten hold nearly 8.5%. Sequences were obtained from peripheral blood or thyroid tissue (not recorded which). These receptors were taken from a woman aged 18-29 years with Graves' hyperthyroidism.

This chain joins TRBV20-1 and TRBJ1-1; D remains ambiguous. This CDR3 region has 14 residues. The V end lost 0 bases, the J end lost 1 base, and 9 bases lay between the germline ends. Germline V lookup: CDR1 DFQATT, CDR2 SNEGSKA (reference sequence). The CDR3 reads CSARDRGPNTEAFF. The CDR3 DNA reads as TGCAGTGCTAGAGATAGAGGCCCGAACACTGAAGCTTTCTTT.

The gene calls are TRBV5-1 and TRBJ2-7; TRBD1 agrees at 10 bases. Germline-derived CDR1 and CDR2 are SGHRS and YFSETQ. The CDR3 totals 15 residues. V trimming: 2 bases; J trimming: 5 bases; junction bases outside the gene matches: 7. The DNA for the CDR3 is TGCGCCAGCAGCTTTGGTAGTGGGACAGGGGACGAGCAGTACTTC. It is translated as CASSFGSGTGDEQYF.

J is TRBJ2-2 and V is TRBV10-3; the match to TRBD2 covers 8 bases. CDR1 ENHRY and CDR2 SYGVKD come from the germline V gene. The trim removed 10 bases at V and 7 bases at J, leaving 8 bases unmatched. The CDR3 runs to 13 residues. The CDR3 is CASRGREDGELFF. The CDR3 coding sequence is TGTGCCAGCCGGGGGCGGGAGGACGGGGAGCTGTTTTTT.

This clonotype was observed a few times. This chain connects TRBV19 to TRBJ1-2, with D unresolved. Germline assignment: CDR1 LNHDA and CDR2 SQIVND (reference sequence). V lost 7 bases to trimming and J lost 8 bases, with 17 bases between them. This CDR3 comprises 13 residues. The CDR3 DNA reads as TGTGCCAGTACTTCCGGGCCTCATGGAGGCTACACCTTC. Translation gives CASTSGPHGGYTF.

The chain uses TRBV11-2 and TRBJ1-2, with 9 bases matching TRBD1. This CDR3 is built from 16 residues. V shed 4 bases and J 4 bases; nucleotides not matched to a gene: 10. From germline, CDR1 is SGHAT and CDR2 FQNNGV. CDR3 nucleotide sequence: TGTGCCAGCAGCTCGCTACAGGGGGCGCGGGTCTATGGCTACACCTTC. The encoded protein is CASSSLQGARVYGYTF.